The 12 T cell receptor beta chains below come from one sample, sequenced in a study of low-dose radiotherapy and immunotherapy resistance in tumors. Indicated time point: before trial treatment. With TRAV- and TRBV-specific primers, first-strand cDNA was made, covering the alpha and beta chains. TCRs were amplified for 15 to 25 PCR cycles with a constant-region primer and V-primer adapter. Each CDR3 protein is one row after TCRdb ran MiXCR on the reads. The sample has 55,000 to 65,000 distinct CDR3 sequences; about 30% are singletons. Material: PBMCs, obtained before treatment. The receptors here all came from a male donor with rectosigmoid adenocarcinoma.

Note on this clonotype: This probably arose from a read error, given a far larger clone one base away. The chain's CDR3 is CASSLPSDLQETQYF. The CDR3 DNA reads TGTGCCAGCAGCTTGCCGTCTGATTTACAAGAGACCCAGTACTTC. This rearrangement joins TRBV5-5 to TRBJ2-5; D is unresolved. The V end lost 1 base, the J end lost 2 bases, and 12 bases lay between the germline ends. The CDR3 contains 15 residues. The V gene's germline CDR1 is SGHKS and CDR2 YYEKEE (reference sequence).

About this clonotype: A read error may explain this, as a much larger clone is one base away. The chain has TRBV27 and TRBJ2-5; D is perhaps TRBD2 (5 bases). The V gene's germline CDR1 is MNHEY and CDR2 SMNVEV (reference sequence). V lost 5 bases and J 7 bases, leaving 17 bases between the germline ends. This CDR3 has 14 amino acids. CDR3 nucleotides: TGTGCCAGCAGTACACTAGAGGTCCGGGGGACCCAGTACTTC. It encodes CASSTLEVRGTQYF.

About this clonotype: A far larger clone is off by one base, so a read error is likely. The chain recombines TRBV28 with TRBJ2-1; D is uncertain. The V gene lost 4 bases and the J gene lost 10 bases, with 14 bases spanning the gap. Per the germline V gene, CDR1 is MDHEN and CDR2 is SYDVKM. The CDR3 extends over 13 amino acids. The CDR3 DNA sequence: TGTGCCAGCAGTTCGCCCCCGACTGGCGAGCAGTTCTTC. This sequence encodes CASSSPPTGEQFF.

This clonotype was counted between two and nine times. The rearrangement uses TRBV13 and TRBJ2-7; tentative D call: TRBD1 (6 bases). The V gene's germline CDR1 is PRHDT and CDR2 FYEKMQ (reference sequence). V lost 7 bases, J lost 1 base, and 17 bases lay in between. The CDR3 runs 15 residues. The CDR3 loop is CASTPSAQGSYEQYF. CDR3 nucleotides: TGTGCCAGCACCCCGTCGGCGCAGGGGTCCTACGAGCAGTACTTC.

This clonotype is a singleton in its sample. The chain recombines TRBV28 with TRBJ2-7; TRBD2 matches 10 bases. Germline trimming cut 6 bases from V and 5 bases from J; bases unmatched to any gene: 7. The germline gives CDR1 MDHEN, CDR2 SYDVKM. The CDR3 has 14 residues. The CDR3: CASSIAGGVDEQYF. DNA for the CDR3: TGTGCCAGCAGCATAGCGGGAGGAGTCGACGAGCAGTACTTC.

This clonotype was observed at least ten times. The chain joins TRBV18 to TRBJ2-7; D remains ambiguous. V was clipped by 0 bases and J by 5 bases, with 11 bases between them. CDR3 size: 14 residues. The germline V gene has CDR1 KGHSH and CDR2 LQKENI. The DNA for the CDR3 is TGTGCCAGCTCACCACCGGAGAAAAGGGACGAGCAGTACTTC. It specifies CASSPPEKRDEQYF.

This clonotype was detected only a few times. The genes are TRBV28 and TRBJ1-1, with D perhaps matching TRBD1 (6 bases). CDR1 is MDHEN and CDR2 is SYDVKM in the germline V gene. Trimming stripped 5 bases from V and 1 base from J, with 14 bases between. The CDR3 is 15 residues long. CDR3 sequence reads: CASSQTGTKNTEAFF. The CDR3 nucleotides read TGTGCCAGCAGTCAAACCGGGACAAAGAACACTGAAGCTTTCTTT. The whole variable domain, filled in from reference TRBV28 and TRBJ1-1, reads DVKVTQSSRYLVKRTGEKVFLECVQDMDHENMFWYRQDPGLGLRLIYFSYDVKMKEKGDIPEGYSVSREKKERFSLILESASTNQTSMYLCASSQTGTKNTEAFFGQGTRLTVV.

Many counts were recorded for this clonotype. The chain uses TRBV5-1 and TRBJ1-1, with TRBD1 matching over 8 bases. The CDR3 loop spans 14 amino acids. Trimming took 4 bases from V and 6 from J; bases not matched to a gene: 8. Per germline, CDR1 SGHRS and CDR2 YFSETQ. The CDR3 region has the DNA TGCGCCAGCAGCACCAGACAGGGGATTGCTGAAGCTTTCTTT. Its translation: CASSTRQGIAEAFF.

The chain employs TRBV5-1 and TRBJ2-1; D is ambiguous. With 1 base removed from V and 2 bases from J, the gap between germline ends came to 10 bases. The CDR3 loop spans 15 amino acids. Germline CDR1 reads SGHRS; CDR2 reads YFSETQ. The CDR3 loop reads CASSLTDTAYNEQFF. CDR3 nucleotide sequence: TGCGCCAGCAGCTTGACAGATACGGCCTACAATGAGCAGTTCTTC.

This clonotype has a count of ten or more. The chain employs TRBV4-2 and TRBJ2-5; the D gene is possibly TRBD1 (6 bases). Germline V gene lookup returns CDR1 LGHNA and CDR2 YNFKEQ. V was pared by 1 base and J by 5 bases, with 11 bases between. CDR3 length: 14 amino acids. CDR3 amino acids: CASSQVGQLETQYF. The CDR3 nucleotides read TGTGCCAGCAGCCAAGTCGGACAGCTGGAGACCCAGTACTTC.

This chain uses TRBV24-1 with TRBJ1-2; D ambiguous. The CDR3 totals 14 residues. V was shortened by 7 bases and J by 0 bases, with 11 bases between the two germline ends. The germline gives CDR1 KGHDR, CDR2 SFDVKD. The CDR3 sequence is CATSGEGPNYGYTF. The CDR3 bases are TGTGCCACCAGCGGGGAAGGCCCTAACTATGGCTACACCTTC.

This clonotype showed up many times. The chain joins TRBV28 to TRBJ2-5, with D possibly TRBD2 on 6 matching bases. V lost 10 bases to trimming and J lost 5 bases, with 17 bases between them. The germline V gene has CDR1 MDHEN and CDR2 SYDVKM. The CDR3 has 13 residues. The CDR3 DNA reads as TGTGCCACGAAGCGGGCCCCTAGGGAGACCCAGTACTTC. Its translation: CATKRAPRETQYF.